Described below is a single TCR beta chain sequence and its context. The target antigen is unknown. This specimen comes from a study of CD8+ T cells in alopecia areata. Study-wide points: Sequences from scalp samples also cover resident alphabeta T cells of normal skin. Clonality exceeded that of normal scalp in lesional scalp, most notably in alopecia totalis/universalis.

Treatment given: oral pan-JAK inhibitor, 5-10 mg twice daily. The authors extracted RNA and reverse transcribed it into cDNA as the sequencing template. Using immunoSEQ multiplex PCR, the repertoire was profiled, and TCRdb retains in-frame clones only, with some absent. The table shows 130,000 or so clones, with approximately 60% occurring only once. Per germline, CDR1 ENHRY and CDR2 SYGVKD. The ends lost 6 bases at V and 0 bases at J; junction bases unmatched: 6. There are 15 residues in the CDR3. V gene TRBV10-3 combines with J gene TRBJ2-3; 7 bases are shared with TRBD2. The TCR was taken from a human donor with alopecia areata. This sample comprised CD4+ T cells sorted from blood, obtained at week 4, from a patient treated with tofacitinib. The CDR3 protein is CAIRGGSPSTDTQYF. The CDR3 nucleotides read TGTGCCATCAGGGGCGGGAGCCCCAGCACAGATACGCAGTATTTT.